This TCR beta chain was documented in a study of early T cells in non-severe SARS-CoV-2 infection. Study in general: From unsorted whole blood, bulk RNA was sequenced, and the chains remained unpaired.

The CDR3 is 13 residues long. Germline loops: CDR1 LNHDA, CDR2 SQIVND (reference sequence). With 8 bases clipped from V and 6 bases from J, the junction kept 7 bases outside the gene matches. cDNA molecules, individually, were tagged with unique molecular identifiers. TCRdb reprocessed the 5' RACE reads with MiXCR, giving one entry per CDR3 protein. This table has 55,000 or so distinct CDR3 sequences, approximately 12% appearing once. The specimen sequenced was whole blood. The J gene is TRBJ2-3, the V gene TRBV19; 8 positions agree with TRBD1. This clonotype was sampled from an adult who was a healthcare worker with PCR-confirmed SARS-CoV-2 infection or an uninfected control (not recorded which). The CDR3 protein is CASHPTGVDTQYF. The CDR3 DNA is TGTGCCAGTCATCCGACAGGGGTGGATACGCAGTATTTT.